This TCR beta chain is from a study of shared clonotypes between healthy human individuals. Profiling relied on immunoSEQ multiplex PCR, and the TCRdb table lists in-frame clones only, not all of them. The table shows 1,500,000 or so clones, with 96% occurring only once. Sample: naive CD4+ T cells sorted from blood. Subset of the sample: CD45RA+ positively selected. The TCR was taken from a man younger than 40 in good health.

The CDR3 nucleotides are TGTGCCACCAGCAGAGAAAGAAGGGTTTCCTACGAGCAGTACTTC. Translating it yields CATSRERRVSYEQYF. This chain connects TRBV15 to TRBJ2-7; D is unclear. Trimming took 0 bases from V and 1 from J, leaving 10 bases between them. The germline gives CDR1 LNHNV, CDR2 YYDKDF (reference sequence). The CDR3 is 15 residues long.